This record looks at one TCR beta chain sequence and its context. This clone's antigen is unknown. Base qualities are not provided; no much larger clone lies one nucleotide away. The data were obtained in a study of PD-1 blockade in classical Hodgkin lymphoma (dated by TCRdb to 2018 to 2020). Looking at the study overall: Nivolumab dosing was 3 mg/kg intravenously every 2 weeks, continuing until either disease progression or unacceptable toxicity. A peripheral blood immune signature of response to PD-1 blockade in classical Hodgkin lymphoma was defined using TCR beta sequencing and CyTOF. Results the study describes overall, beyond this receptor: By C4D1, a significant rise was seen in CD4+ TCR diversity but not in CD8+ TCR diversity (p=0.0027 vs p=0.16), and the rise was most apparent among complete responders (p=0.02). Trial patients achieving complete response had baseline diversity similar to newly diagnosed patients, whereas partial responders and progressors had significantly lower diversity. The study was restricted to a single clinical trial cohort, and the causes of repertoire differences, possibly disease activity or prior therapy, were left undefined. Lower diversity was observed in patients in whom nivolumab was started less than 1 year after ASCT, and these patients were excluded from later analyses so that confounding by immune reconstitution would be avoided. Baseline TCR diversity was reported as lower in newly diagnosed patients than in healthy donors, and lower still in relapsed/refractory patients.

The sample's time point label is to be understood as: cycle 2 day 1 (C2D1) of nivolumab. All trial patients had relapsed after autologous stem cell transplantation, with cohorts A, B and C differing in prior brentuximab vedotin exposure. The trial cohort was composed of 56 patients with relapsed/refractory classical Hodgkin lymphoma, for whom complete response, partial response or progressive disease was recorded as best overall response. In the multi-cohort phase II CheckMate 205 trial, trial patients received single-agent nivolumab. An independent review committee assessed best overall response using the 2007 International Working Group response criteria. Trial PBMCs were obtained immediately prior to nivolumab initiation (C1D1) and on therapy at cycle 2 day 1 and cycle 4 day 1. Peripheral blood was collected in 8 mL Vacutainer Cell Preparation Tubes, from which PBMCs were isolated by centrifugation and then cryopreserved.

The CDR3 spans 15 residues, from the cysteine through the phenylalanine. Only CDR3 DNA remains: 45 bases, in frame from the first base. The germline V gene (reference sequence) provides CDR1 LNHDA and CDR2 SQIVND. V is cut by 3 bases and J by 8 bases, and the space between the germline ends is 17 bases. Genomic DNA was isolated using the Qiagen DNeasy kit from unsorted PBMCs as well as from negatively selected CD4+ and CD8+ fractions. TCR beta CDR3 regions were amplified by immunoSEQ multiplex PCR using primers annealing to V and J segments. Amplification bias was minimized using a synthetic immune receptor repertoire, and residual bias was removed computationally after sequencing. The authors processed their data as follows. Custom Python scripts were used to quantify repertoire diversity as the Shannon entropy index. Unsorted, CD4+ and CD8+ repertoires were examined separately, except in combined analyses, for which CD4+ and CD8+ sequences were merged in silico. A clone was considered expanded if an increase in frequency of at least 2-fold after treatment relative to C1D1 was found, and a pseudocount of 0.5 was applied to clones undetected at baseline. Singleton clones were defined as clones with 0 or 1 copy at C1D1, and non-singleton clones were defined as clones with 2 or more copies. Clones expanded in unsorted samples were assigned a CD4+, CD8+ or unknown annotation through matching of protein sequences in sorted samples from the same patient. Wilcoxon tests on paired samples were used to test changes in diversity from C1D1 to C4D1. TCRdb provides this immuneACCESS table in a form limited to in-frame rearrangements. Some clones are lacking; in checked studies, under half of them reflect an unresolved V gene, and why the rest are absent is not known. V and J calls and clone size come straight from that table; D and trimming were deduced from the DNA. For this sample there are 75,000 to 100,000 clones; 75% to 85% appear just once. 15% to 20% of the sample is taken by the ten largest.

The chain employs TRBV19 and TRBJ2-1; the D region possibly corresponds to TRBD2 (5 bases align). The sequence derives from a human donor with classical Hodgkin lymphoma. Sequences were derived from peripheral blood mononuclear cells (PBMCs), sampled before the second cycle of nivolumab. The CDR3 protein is CASSMAGTAVDEQFF. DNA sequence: TGTGCCAGTAGTATGGCGGGCACCGCGGTGGATGAGCAGTTCTTC.